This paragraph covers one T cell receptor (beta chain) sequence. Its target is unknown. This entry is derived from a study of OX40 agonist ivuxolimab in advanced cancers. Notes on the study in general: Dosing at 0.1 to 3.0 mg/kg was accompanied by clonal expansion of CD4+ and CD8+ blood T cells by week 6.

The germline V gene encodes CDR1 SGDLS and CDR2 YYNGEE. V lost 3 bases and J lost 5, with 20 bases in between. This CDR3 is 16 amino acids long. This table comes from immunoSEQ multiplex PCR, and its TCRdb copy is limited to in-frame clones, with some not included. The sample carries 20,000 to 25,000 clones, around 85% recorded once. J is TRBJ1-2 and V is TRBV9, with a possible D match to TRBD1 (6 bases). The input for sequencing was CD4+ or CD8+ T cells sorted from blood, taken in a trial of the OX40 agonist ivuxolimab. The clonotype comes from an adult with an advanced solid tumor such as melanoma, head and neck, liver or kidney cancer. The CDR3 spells CASSALGGGGDYGYTF. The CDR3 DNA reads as TGTGCCAGCAGCGCCCTTGGGGGGGGCGGGGATTATGGCTACACCTTC.